The sequence of this T cell receptor (beta chain) was determined in a study of Ad26.COV2.S vaccination and SARS-CoV-2 variants. Treatment defined: roughly 20 received Ad26.COV2.S at low or high dose, single or two shots; several received placebo; per-sample allocation not given. Sample collection was performed on day 63 after the first vaccine or placebo injection. An adult of 18-55 years in Boston served as donor. The length of the CDR3 is 15 residues. V was clipped by 5 bases and J by 0 bases; unmatched bases: 7. The V gene's germline CDR1 is SGDLS and CDR2 YYNGEE. Profiling relied on immunoSEQ multiplex PCR, and the TCRdb table lists in-frame clones only, not all of them. The data hold roughly 410,000 clones, with about four fifths observed a single time.

Sample: peripheral blood, taken in a trial of Ad26.COV2.S vaccine versus placebo. The clonotype was recovered from a person between 18 and 65 years old who received the Ad26.COV2.S COVID-19 vaccine or a placebo. The J gene is TRBJ2-7, the V gene TRBV9; 8 bases align to TRBD2. In DNA, the CDR3 is TGTGCCAGCAGTTTGACTAGCGCGAGCTCCTACGAGCAGTACTTC. Translation: CASSLTSASSYEQYF.